The rows below give T cell receptor beta chains drawn from one sample of a study of beta chain features in type 1 diabetes. Here immunoSEQ multiplex PCR was the method, and the copy in TCRdb shows in-frame clones only, minus some. The table lists around 180,000 clones, more than 10% of them singletons. Sequencing was carried out using central memory CD4+ T cells from blood. The receptor source for this set is a woman between 18 and 29 years old in good health. Each CDR3 is given with its conserved first and last residue. D genes are given only for firm matches. Not every row has a clone size; where given, it reads once, few, many or a size class.

j_call d_call v_call clone_size cdr3_nt cdr3_aa
TRBJ2-1 - TRBV29-1 few TGCAGCGTTTCGAGGGGGGGGGTCTCCTACAATGAGCAGTTCTTC CSVSRGGVSYNEQFF
TRBJ1-3 - TRBV30 - TGTGCCTGGAACCGGGGTAACTCTGGAAACACCATATATTTT CAWNRGNSGNTIYF
TRBJ2-7 - TRBV4-2 few TGTGCCAGCAGCCAAGATCTAGACCGGTTAGCCTACGAGCAGTACTTC CASSQDLDRLAYEQYF
TRBJ1-1 - TRBV20-1 few TGCAGTGCTAGTACATCACCTTCAGCTTTCTTT CSASTSPSAFF
TRBJ1-2 - TRBV6-6 - TGTGCCAGGTCGACAGGTTCTAACTATGGCTACACCTTC CARSTGSNYGYTF
TRBJ2-5 TRBD1 TRBV9 few TGTGCCAGCAGCGTAGACAGGGGACAAGAGACCCAGTACTTC CASSVDRGQETQYF
TRBJ2-5 TRBD2 TRBV5-1 - TGCGCCAGCAGCTTGGTGGGTAGCGGGCAAGAGACCCAGTACTTC CASSLVGSGQETQYF
TRBJ2-3 - TRBV27 - TGTGCCAGCAAGTCGAGGACTAGCACAGATACGCAGTATTTT CASKSRTSTDTQYF
TRBJ2-4 - TRBV2 many TGTGCCAGCAGCCCCGACAGTAAAAACATTCAGTACTTC CASSPDSKNIQYF
TRBJ2-3 - TRBV30 - TGTGCCTGGAGTTCACCCCCGGACAGAAGGACGCAGTATTTT CAWSSPPDRRTQYF
TRBJ2-1 TRBD2 TRBV5-1 - TGCGCCAGCAGCTTGGCGGGACTAGTGCTTCCTGAGCAGTTCTTC CASSLAGLVLPEQFF
TRBJ2-7 TRBD2 TRBV7-2 - TGTGCCAGCAGCTTACCGGGACTAGCAAAGGAGCAGTACTTC CASSLPGLAKEQYF